What follows are 28 T cell receptor beta chains derived from one specimen sequenced in a study of control samples from healthy donors and cancer patients (dated by TCRdb to between 2020 and 2021). Library construction relied on the immunoSEQ multiplex PCR assay. In TCRdb, the immuneACCESS table is reduced to in-frame sequences with V and J assigned. These tables do not hold every clone; where another copy was compared, an unresolved V gene accounts for under half, and the others remain unexplained. The sample includes about 410,000 clones, with approximately 92% observed a single time. The top ten clonotypes cover around 6.5% of the sample. The specimen sequenced was PBMCs. The receptors shown here come from a man in his forties with head and neck cancer.

V gene TRBV10-3 combines with J gene TRBJ1-1; D might be TRBD1 (6 bases). This CDR3 contains 12 residues. The V and J ends lost 8 bases and 5 bases respectively, with 12 bases between them. From germline, CDR1 is ENHRY and CDR2 SYGVKD. This CDR3 is CAIGGAGTEAFF. The DNA of the CDR3 is TGTGCCATCGGGGGGGCAGGGACTGAAGCTTTCTTT.

The chain uses TRBV27 and TRBJ1-1; D is uncertain. Germline V gene sequence: CDR1 MNHEY, CDR2 SMNVEV (reference sequence). CDR3 length equals 14 residues. The V and J ends lost 3 bases and 1 base respectively, with 9 bases between them. The DNA of the CDR3 is TGTGCCAGCAGTTTTGGTAGGGCGAACACTGAAGCTTTCTTT. Protein product: CASSFGRANTEAFF.

The CDR3 here is CASSYEGFGGDNEQFF. CDR3 coding DNA: TGCGCCAGCAGTTATGAGGGCTTTGGTGGGGACAATGAGCAGTTCTTC. The chain carries TRBV5-1 and TRBJ2-1, with D tentatively TRBD2 (5 bases). The CDR3 runs 16 residues. V lost 5 bases and J 5 bases, leaving 20 bases between the germline ends. CDR1 and CDR2 from the germline V gene are SGHRS and YFSETQ. Variable domain in full (rest from reference TRBV5-1 and TRBJ2-1): KAGVTQTPRYLIKTRGQQVTLSCSPISGHRSVSWYQQTPGQGLQFLFEYFSETQRNKGNFPGRFSGRQFSNSRSEMNVSTLELGDSALYLCASSYEGFGGDNEQFFGPGTRLTVL.

With regard to this clone: Additional DNA sequences in this sample encode the identical CDR3. The chain joins TRBV7-3 to TRBJ2-1; D not resolved. Deletions cut 2 bases from V and 13 bases from J, with 15 bases between. CDR3 length: 13 residues. Germline CDR1 SGHTA, CDR2 FQGTGA. CDR3 amino acids: CASSLAGQVGQFF. The CDR3 DNA reads as TGTGCCAGCAGCTTAGCTGGGCAAGTAGGTCAGTTCTTC.

The rearrangement uses TRBV7-2 and TRBJ1-4; TRBD1 aligns across 8 bases. V was pared by 4 bases and J by 7 bases, with 5 bases of the junction left unmatched. This CDR3 has 14 amino acids. Germline-derived CDR1 and CDR2 are SGHTA and FQGNSA. The CDR3 bases are TGTGCCAGCAGCTCACAGGGGGAGGGTGAAAAACTGTTTTTT. It specifies CASSSQGEGEKLFF.

The chain joins TRBV7-6 to TRBJ1-4; the D gene is possibly TRBD1 (5 bases). Germline V gives CDR1 SGHVS, CDR2 FNYEAQ. The CDR3 extends over 15 amino acids. Trimming left V 1 base short and J 4 bases short, with 10 bases between. The CDR3 bases are TGTGCCAGCAGCTTAGTCGGGACCTTTAATGAAAAACTGTTTTTT. The encoded protein is CASSLVGTFNEKLFF.

The V call is TRBV11-2, the J call TRBJ2-1, with D tentatively TRBD1 (6 bases). This CDR3 region has 15 residues. Trimming cost V 0 bases and J 7 bases, with 13 bases left between them. The germline V gene has CDR1 SGHAT and CDR2 FQNNGV. The CDR3 nucleotides are TGTGCCAGCAGCTTAGAGGGCAGGGGTCGAAATGAGCAGTTCTTC. Amino acid sequence: CASSLEGRGRNEQFF.

The V call is TRBV19, the J call TRBJ1-6; weak D call: TRBD1 (6 bases). V gave up 0 bases and J gave up 10 bases, with 13 bases separating them. Germline values: CDR1 LNHDA, CDR2 SQIVND (reference sequence). CDR3 size: 15 residues. The CDR3 reads CASSIDKGDGSPLHF. The CDR3 coding sequence is TGTGCCAGTAGTATAGATAAGGGGGATGGGTCACCCCTCCACTTT.

V usage is TRBV7-9 and J usage is TRBJ2-7; TRBD2 is a possible D gene (5 bases). Deletions cut 5 bases from V and 1 base from J, with 27 bases between. CDR1 and CDR2 from the germline V gene are SEHNR and FQNEAQ (reference sequence). The CDR3 sequence is 19 residues long. CDR3 amino acids: CASSPEDPGRRRPSYEQYF. The CDR3 DNA follows: TGTGCCAGCAGCCCCGAGGACCCTGGTAGGAGGAGACCTTCCTACGAGCAGTACTTC.

The CDR3 nucleotides are TGTGCCAGCAGCTACGGCTACGAGCAGTACTTC. This translates into CASSYGYEQYF. The chain has TRBV5-6 and TRBJ2-7; D not resolved. Germline values: CDR1 SGHDT, CDR2 YYEEEE. The CDR3 extends over 11 amino acids. V dropped 3 bases and J dropped 3 bases, with 4 bases sitting between them.

The chain links TRBV27 to TRBJ2-3, with D possibly matching TRBD2 (5 bases). The CDR3 extends over 13 amino acids. V gave up 4 bases and J gave up 10 bases, with 15 bases separating them. CDR1 is MNHEY, CDR2 SMNVEV, per germline (reference sequence). CDR3 region: CASSWGRDGAQYF. The CDR3 DNA sequence: TGTGCCAGCAGTTGGGGTCGGGATGGAGCGCAGTATTTT.

The rearrangement uses TRBV11-3 and TRBJ2-7; TRBD2 agrees at 7 bases. From germline, CDR1 is SGHNT and CDR2 YENEEA. CDR3 length: 15 residues. V lost 1 base and J lost 3; bases outside the gene matches: 6. This CDR3 reads CASSLASGEGYEQYF. The DNA for the CDR3 is TGTGCCAGCAGCTTAGCGTCGGGGGAGGGCTACGAGCAGTACTTC.

The gene calls are TRBV28 and TRBJ2-7, with 8 bases that match TRBD1. The CDR3 consists of 14 residues. J lost 0 bases, V lost 8 bases, and 6 bases had no gene match. Germline loops: CDR1 MDHEN, CDR2 SYDVKM. The CDR3 loop reads CASDRTGSSYEQYF. The CDR3 coding sequence is TGTGCCAGCGACCGGACAGGGAGCTCCTACGAGCAGTACTTC. The variable domain in full, with the rest retrieved from reference TRBV28 and TRBJ2-7, is DVKVTQSSRYLVKRTGEKVFLECVQDMDHENMFWYRQDPGLGLRLIYFSYDVKMKEKGDIPEGYSVSREKKERFSLILESASTNQTSMYLCASDRTGSSYEQYFGPGTRLTVT.

The chain carries TRBV5-1 and TRBJ2-6, with 8 nucleotides matching TRBD2. This CDR3 region has 18 residues. The germline gives CDR1 SGHRS, CDR2 YFSETQ. The V gene end was trimmed by 5 bases and the J gene end by 0 bases; junction bases not matched to a gene: 10. This chain's CDR3 is CASSSTGSGGSGANVLTF. The CDR3, as DNA: TGCGCCAGCAGTTCGACGGGGAGCGGGGGCTCTGGGGCCAACGTCCTGACTTTC.

This clone was seen a single time. The chain links TRBV19 to TRBJ1-2; 7 bases fit TRBD1. The CDR3 runs to 15 residues. Germline assignment: CDR1 LNHDA and CDR2 SQIVND (reference sequence). V dropped 0 bases and J dropped 7; count of bases not matched to a gene: 8. CDR3 nucleotides: TGTGCCAGTAGTATAGATGGGAACAGGGGAGGTGGCTACACCTTC. Protein: CASSIDGNRGGGYTF.

V and J are TRBV6-5 and TRBJ2-7; 9 nucleotides match TRBD1. Trimming took 6 bases from V and 0 from J; bases not matched to a gene: 3. The CDR3 has 14 residues. Germline CDR1 reads MNHEY; CDR2 reads SVGAGI. CDR3 loop: CASSTTGGSYEQYF. CDR3 bases: TGTGCCAGCAGCACGACAGGGGGCTCCTACGAGCAGTACTTC.

The chain carries TRBV30 and TRBJ1-2; D is possibly TRBD1 (6 bases). Trimming cost V 2 bases and J 5 bases, with 15 bases left between them. Germline V CDR1 and CDR2: GTSNPN, SVGIG (reference sequence). The CDR3 has 14 residues. CDR3 amino acids: CAWSNGGGPYGYTF. In DNA form, the CDR3 reads TGTGCCTGGAGTAACGGTGGGGGGCCATATGGCTACACCTTC.

The chain couples TRBV9 to TRBJ2-1, with D unresolved. Germline loops: CDR1 SGDLS, CDR2 YYNGEE. The V end lost 0 bases, the J end lost 6 bases, and 10 bases lay between the germline ends. The CDR3 contains 14 residues. CDR3 in DNA: TGTGCCAGCAGCGTAGCGGGTTCCAGCAATGAGCAGTTCTTC. Protein sequence: CASSVAGSSNEQFF.

The genes are TRBV5-1 and TRBJ2-5; D not certain. CDR1 and CDR2 (germline): SGHRS, YFSETQ. Trimming shortened V by 0 bases and J by 5 bases, and 17 bases separated the two germline ends. This CDR3 spans 16 amino acids. CDR3 protein: CASSLALPGATETQYF. The CDR3 DNA reads as TGCGCCAGCAGCTTGGCCCTACCGGGTGCGACGGAGACCCAGTACTTC.

The gene calls are TRBV7-8 and TRBJ1-2, with no clear D. The germline V and J ends were trimmed by 1 base and 2 bases, with 14 bases remaining between them. The CDR3 consists of 16 residues. Germline V gives CDR1 SGHVS, CDR2 FQNEAQ. The CDR3, as DNA: TGTGCCAGCAGCTTAGTGTCCGGGAGGAGCAACTATGGCTACACCTTC. As protein: CASSLVSGRSNYGYTF. The variable domain in full, completed from reference TRBV7-8 and TRBJ1-2, reads GAGVSQSPRYKVAKRGQDVALRCDPISGHVSLFWYQQALGQGPEFLTYFQNEAQLDKSGLPSDRFFAERPEGSVSTLKIQRTQQEDSAVYLCASSLVSGRSNYGYTFGSGTRLTVV.

The V gene is TRBV7-6, the J gene TRBJ2-6; 9 bases are a match to TRBD1. Germline values: CDR1 SGHVS, CDR2 FNYEAQ. The ends lost 4 bases at V and 1 base at J; junction bases unmatched: 8. The CDR3 is 18 residues long. Here the CDR3 reads CASSSGQGMGSGANVLTF. The CDR3, as DNA: TGTGCCAGCAGCTCCGGACAGGGGATGGGTTCTGGGGCCAACGTCCTGACTTTC.

J is TRBJ2-5 and V is TRBV7-2; the D gene is possibly TRBD1 (5 bases). Deletions cut 4 bases from V and 1 base from J, with 10 bases between. Per germline, CDR1 SGHTA and CDR2 FQGNSA. This CDR3 has 14 residues. As DNA, the CDR3 is TGTGCCAGCAGCTACCGACAGTCCCAAGAGACCCAGTACTTC. Its translation is CASSYRQSQETQYF.

The chain couples TRBV29-1 to TRBJ1-1, with a possible D match to TRBD1 (6 bases). The CDR3 is 14 amino acids. V lost 8 bases, J lost 0 bases, and 16 bases lay in between. Germline V CDR1 and CDR2: SQVTM, ANQGSEA. The DNA of the CDR3 is TGCAGCCTTAAAAAACAGGGTTTGAACACTGAAGCTTTCTTT. As protein: CSLKKQGLNTEAFF.

This clone was found a few times. The sample holds other DNA sequences that translate to the same CDR3. This chain uses TRBV7-3 with TRBJ2-3; 9 bases align to TRBD2. Germline V gene sequence: CDR1 SGHTA, CDR2 FQGTGA. The CDR3 is 14 amino acids. Unmatched junction bases numbered 4, after V lost 2 bases and J lost 7 bases. The CDR3 bases are TGTGCCAGCAGCTTAGGGCTAGCGGGGAATACGCAGTATTTT. Protein: CASSLGLAGNTQYF. Full variable domain (remainder filled in from reference TRBV7-3 and TRBJ2-3): GAGVSQTPSNKVTEKGKYVELRCDPISGHTALYWYRQSLGQGPEFLIYFQGTGAADDSGLPNDRFFAVRPEGSVSTLKIQRTERGDSAVYLCASSLGLAGNTQYFGPGTRLTVL.

The CDR3 DNA follows: TGTGCCAGCAGTTTATCGCCCGGACAGTCTAGTGAAAAACTGTTTTTT. Encoded protein: CASSLSPGQSSEKLFF. V and J are TRBV27 and TRBJ1-4; possibly TRBD1 for D (6 bases). CDR3 length: 16 residues. The germline gives CDR1 MNHEY, CDR2 SMNVEV (reference sequence). V was pared by 0 bases and J by 7 bases, with 15 bases between.

The V call is TRBV7-8, the J call TRBJ2-7; 12 nucleotides match TRBD2. The J segment lost 2 bases and the V segment lost 5 bases, leaving 4 bases of the junction unmatched. The length of the CDR3 is 15 residues. Per the germline V gene, CDR1 is SGHVS and CDR2 is FQNEAQ. The CDR3 protein is CASSATSGGTYEQYF. CDR3 DNA sequence: TGTGCCAGCAGCGCGACTAGCGGGGGAACCTACGAGCAGTACTTC. The full variable domain, its missing parts supplied by reference TRBV7-8 and TRBJ2-7, is GAGVSQSPRYKVAKRGQDVALRCDPISGHVSLFWYQQALGQGPEFLTYFQNEAQLDKSGLPSDRFFAERPEGSVSTLKIQRTQQEDSAVYLCASSATSGGTYEQYFGPGTRLTVT.

This sequence joins TRBV6-5 and TRBJ2-3; D is unresolved. Trimming shortened V by 2 bases and J by 2 bases, and 8 bases separated the two germline ends. Per the germline V gene, CDR1 is MNHEY and CDR2 is SVGAGI. The CDR3 covers 14 residues. The CDR3 loop reads CASSYRPDTDTQYF. CDR3 coding DNA: TGTGCCAGCAGTTACAGGCCAGACACAGATACGCAGTATTTT.

The chain carries TRBV30 and TRBJ2-2; D is unresolved. CDR1 and CDR2 from the germline V gene are GTSNPN and SVGIG (reference sequence). V dropped 3 bases and J dropped 1 base, with 18 bases sitting between them. The CDR3 totals 17 residues. The CDR3 here is CAWRKGMTPWNTGELFF. The CDR3 DNA follows: TGTGCCTGGAGGAAGGGAATGACCCCTTGGAACACCGGGGAGCTGTTTTTT.